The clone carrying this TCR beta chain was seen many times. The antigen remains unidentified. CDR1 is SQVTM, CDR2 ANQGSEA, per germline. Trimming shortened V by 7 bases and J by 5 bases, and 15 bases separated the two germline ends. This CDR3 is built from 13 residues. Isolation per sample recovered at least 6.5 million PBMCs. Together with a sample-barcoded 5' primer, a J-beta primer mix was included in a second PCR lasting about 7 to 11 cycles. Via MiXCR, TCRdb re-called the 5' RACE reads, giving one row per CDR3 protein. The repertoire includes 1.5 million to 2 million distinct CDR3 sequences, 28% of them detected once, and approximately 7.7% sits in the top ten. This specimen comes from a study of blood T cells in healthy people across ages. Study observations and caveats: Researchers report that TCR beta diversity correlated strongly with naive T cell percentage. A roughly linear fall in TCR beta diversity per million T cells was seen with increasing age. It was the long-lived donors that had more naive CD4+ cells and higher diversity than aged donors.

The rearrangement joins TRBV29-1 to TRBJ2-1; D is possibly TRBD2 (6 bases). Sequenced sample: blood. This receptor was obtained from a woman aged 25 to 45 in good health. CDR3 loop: CSAKPGLDNEQFF. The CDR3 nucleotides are TGCAGCGCCAAACCGGGACTCGACAATGAGCAGTTCTTC.